These 16 T cell receptor beta chains were all obtained from the same sample, sequenced in a study of blood T cell repertoires in COVID-19. Using immunoSEQ multiplex PCR, the repertoire was profiled, and TCRdb retains in-frame clones only, with some absent. The repertoire consists of around 280,000 clones, with about 90% occurring once and the leading ten covering about 2.2%. Input material: peripheral blood. Every receptor here comes from a woman aged 25 to 39 who had recovered from COVID-19.

The chain employs TRBV28 and TRBJ2-5; the match to TRBD1 covers 7 bases. The CDR3 has 19 amino acids. The J segment lost 2 bases and the V segment lost 8 bases, leaving 23 bases of the junction unmatched. Germline V gives CDR1 MDHEN, CDR2 SYDVKM. The CDR3 reads CASSSVSLSRQGPQETQYF. The CDR3 nucleotides read TGTGCCAGCTCCTCAGTTTCTCTGAGCCGACAGGGCCCACAAGAGACCCAGTACTTC. Filled out from reference TRBV28 and TRBJ2-5, the complete variable domain reads DVKVTQSSRYLVKRTGEKVFLECVQDMDHENMFWYRQDPGLGLRLIYFSYDVKMKEKGDIPEGYSVSREKKERFSLILESASTNQTSMYLCASSSVSLSRQGPQETQYFGPGTRLLVL.

CDR3 in DNA: TGCGCCAGCAGCCAAGATCCCGGGACAGACTACGAGCAGTACTTC. It is translated as CASSQDPGTDYEQYF. The V gene is TRBV4-1, the J gene TRBJ2-7; 7 nucleotides agree with TRBD1. V lost 0 bases to trimming and J lost 3 bases; unmatched junction nucleotides: 5. The CDR3 runs to 15 residues. Germline CDR1 and CDR2: MGHRA and YSYEKL.

This chain connects TRBV19 to TRBJ1-1; a possible D gene is TRBD1 (5 bases). Germline-derived CDR1 and CDR2 are LNHDA and SQIVND (reference sequence). The CDR3 spans 13 residues. Trimming left V 6 bases short and J 3 bases short, with 11 bases between. CDR3 in amino acids: CASRSGIDTEAFF. DNA of the CDR3: TGTGCCAGTAGGTCAGGGATAGACACTGAAGCTTTCTTT.

J is TRBJ2-7 and V is TRBV11-2; 8 bases are a match to TRBD1. The CDR3 runs to 14 residues. Germline V gene data show CDR1 as SGHAT and CDR2 as FQNNGV. J gave up 6 bases and V 2 bases, and 6 bases lay outside the gene matches. CDR3 nucleotide sequence: TGTGCCAGCAGCTTACTGGCAGGGGGCAGCGAGCAGTACTTC. Its translation is CASSLLAGGSEQYF.

This CDR3 is CASSLNRGGTDTQYF. CDR3 in DNA: TGCGCCAGCAGCTTGAACAGGGGGGGCACAGATACGCAGTATTTT. This chain connects TRBV5-1 to TRBJ2-3; 8 bases agree with TRBD1. This CDR3 is built from 15 residues. Germline CDR1 SGHRS, CDR2 YFSETQ. V lost 1 base and J lost 1; bases outside the gene matches: 2.

V and J are TRBV5-1 and TRBJ2-3, with 9 bases aligning to TRBD1. V trimming: 4 bases; J trimming: 9 bases; junction bases outside the gene matches: 12. Germline V gives CDR1 SGHRS, CDR2 YFSETQ. CDR3 length equals 15 residues. This chain's CDR3 is CASSTPGQGGGTQYF. The CDR3 nucleotides are TGCGCCAGCAGCACGCCGGGACAGGGTGGGGGAACGCAGTATTTT.

The gene calls are TRBV5-1 and TRBJ2-5; 13 nucleotides agree with TRBD2. The CDR3 covers 17 residues. J lost 0 bases, V lost 3 bases, and 5 bases had no gene match. Germline values: CDR1 SGHRS, CDR2 YFSETQ. CDR3 DNA: TGCGCCAGCAGCTCCCGACTAGCGGGGGGATACCAAGAGACCCAGTACTTC. It codes for CASSSRLAGGYQETQYF.

J is TRBJ1-1 and V is TRBV19; 7 bases fit TRBD1. From germline, CDR1 is LNHDA and CDR2 SQIVND (reference sequence). This CDR3 spans 13 amino acids. The junction had 2 bases not matched to a gene; V was cut back by 3 bases and J by 4 bases. CDR3 amino acids: CASSIGDSTEAFF. In DNA, the CDR3 is TGTGCCAGTAGTATTGGGGACAGCACTGAAGCTTTCTTT.

The rearrangement links TRBV6-5 to TRBJ2-7; D possibly corresponds to TRBD2 (5 bases). V lost 7 bases and J lost 6, with 10 bases in between. The CDR3 covers 11 residues. CDR1 is MNHEY, CDR2 SVGAGI, per germline. DNA of the CDR3: TGTGCCAGCATGAGGGCCGGCGAGCAGTACTTC. Translated: CASMRAGEQYF.

This rearrangement joins TRBV6-5 to TRBJ2-1; 7 nucleotides align to TRBD2. Trimming at V came to 4 bases and at J to 2 bases, leaving 2 bases not matched to a gene. The CDR3 is made up of 14 amino acids. Germline loops: CDR1 MNHEY, CDR2 SVGAGI. The CDR3 spells CASSWAGAYNEQFF. The CDR3 nucleotides are TGTGCCAGCAGTTGGGCGGGGGCCTACAATGAGCAGTTCTTC.

This chain links TRBV6-5 with TRBJ1-5; D gene uncertain. Trimming took 0 bases from V and 4 from J, leaving 7 bases between them. CDR3 length: 14 residues. The germline V gene encodes CDR1 MNHEY and CDR2 SVGAGI. CDR3 in amino acids: CASSYSSENQPQHF. The DNA for the CDR3 is TGTGCCAGCAGTTACTCGTCCGAGAATCAGCCCCAGCATTTT.

The chain carries TRBV9 and TRBJ2-7; 7 bases match TRBD2. The CDR3 consists of 19 residues. J was trimmed by 2 bases and V by 4 bases; bases with no gene match: 21. Germline CDR1 and CDR2: SGDLS and YYNGEE. The CDR3 sequence is CASSSATGGALGGTYEQYF. In DNA, the CDR3 is TGTGCCAGCAGCTCCGCGACGGGGGGAGCTCTCGGTGGAACCTACGAGCAGTACTTC.

This chain links TRBV5-5 with TRBJ2-7; D perhaps matches TRBD2 (6 bases). The V gene lost 0 bases and the J gene lost 4 bases, with 14 bases spanning the gap. This CDR3 comprises 15 residues. Germline loops: CDR1 SGHKS, CDR2 YYEKEE (reference sequence). CDR3 bases: TGTGCCAGCAGCTTGGCGTCGGGAGAAAGGTACGAGCAGTACTTC. This codes for CASSLASGERYEQYF.

The V gene is TRBV6-6, the J gene TRBJ2-1, with 12 positions matching TRBD1. The CDR3 covers 16 residues. Trimming removed 2 bases from V and 6 bases from J; junction bases left unmatched: 5. Per the germline V gene, CDR1 is MNHNY and CDR2 is SVGAGI (reference sequence). CDR3 bases: TGTGCCAGCAGTTACCCGGGACAGGGGGCGGGCAATGAGCAGTTCTTC. Protein: CASSYPGQGAGNEQFF.

Here the CDR3 reads CASSFGQGLQETQYF. CDR3 DNA: TGTGCCAGCAGTTTCGGGCAGGGGCTTCAAGAGACCCAGTACTTC. This chain uses TRBV28 with TRBJ2-5; possible D gene TRBD1, 6 bases. The CDR3 runs 15 residues. Germline V gives CDR1 MDHEN, CDR2 SYDVKM. Trimming left V 3 bases short and J 2 bases short, with 13 bases between.

The chain employs TRBV10-1 and TRBJ2-6; 7 bases map to TRBD2. Germline CDR1 reads WNHNN; CDR2 reads SYGVQD (reference sequence). The CDR3 spans 15 residues. After removal of 4 bases from V and 0 bases from J, the junction contained 0 bases not matched to a gene. CDR3 sequence reads: CASSGGSSGANVLTF. The CDR3 DNA is TGCGCCAGCAGTGGCGGGAGCTCTGGGGCCAACGTCCTGACTTTC.